The 29 T cell receptor beta chains reported below all come from one sample, sequenced in a study of T-cell reconstitution after alpha-beta-depleted transplantation in children. Unique molecular identifiers were incorporated when the TCRbeta library was constructed. MiXCR was run by TCRdb on the PCR reads, yielding one entry per CDR3 protein. This table has 440,000 or so distinct CDR3 sequences, roughly 10% appearing once. The sample in question was PBMCs from the stem cell graft donor, obtained from the stem cell graft. The origin of the receptors is a human donor who donated a stem cell graft to a child with acute myeloid leukemia.

Many counts were recorded for this clonotype. This chain uses TRBV20-1 with TRBJ2-1; the D is unclear. This CDR3 region has 11 residues. The ends were cut back, 5 bases at V and 7 bases at J, with 9 bases in the middle. Germline CDR1 DFQATT, CDR2 SNEGSKA (reference sequence). CDR3 region: CSAPVSNEQFF. The CDR3 DNA is TGCAGTGCTCCGGTCTCGAATGAGCAGTTCTTC.

This clonotype has only a few counts. The chain is built from TRBV5-1 and TRBJ2-7, with D unclear. Between the trimmed V and J ends, which lost 5 bases and 1 base, there was a span of 13 bases. Germline V CDR1 and CDR2: SGHRS, YFSETQ. The CDR3 is made up of 14 amino acids. The CDR3 bases are TGCGCCAGCAGTGTGCAGAGGAGTTCCTACGAGCAGTACTTC. Protein sequence: CASSVQRSSYEQYF.

This clonotype was seen more than once but under ten times. This chain connects TRBV12-3 or TRBV12-4 to TRBJ2-1; D is undetermined. Trimming stripped 5 bases from V and 7 bases from J, with 6 bases between. CDR3 length equals 11 residues. CDR3 sequence (DNA): TGTGCCAGCAGTCAAATGAATGAGCAGTTCTTC. Translation: CASSQMNEQFF.

This clonotype was detected only a few times. The chain uses TRBV29-1 and TRBJ2-5; 9 bases align to TRBD1. The CDR3 sequence is 14 residues long. V shed 4 bases and J 4 bases; nucleotides not matched to a gene: 7. Germline V CDR1 and CDR2: SQVTM, ANQGSEA. The CDR3 spells CSVVSGQGIETQYF. The CDR3 DNA follows: TGCAGCGTTGTTTCGGGACAGGGAATAGAGACCCAGTACTTC. Together with reference TRBV29-1 and TRBJ2-5, the CDR3 gives the full variable domain: SAVISQKPSRDICQRGTSLTIQCQVDSQVTMMFWYRQQPGQSLTLIATANQGSEATYESGFVIDKFPISRPNLTFSTLTVSNMSPEDSSIYLCSVVSGQGIETQYFGPGTRLLVL.

This clonotype has ten or more counts. V is TRBV29-1 and J is TRBJ2-7, with TRBD2 as a possible D gene (5 bases). Germline values: CDR1 SQVTM, CDR2 ANQGSEA. The V gene lost 6 bases and the J gene lost 3 bases, with 18 bases spanning the gap. This CDR3 is 14 amino acids long. The CDR3 DNA reads as TGCAGCGTCGCACGGGGATCGTCGGTCTACGAGCAGTACTTC. Translating gives CSVARGSSVYEQYF.

At least ten counts were recorded for this clonotype. V gene TRBV4-1 combines with J gene TRBJ2-3; D might be TRBD1 or TRBD2, each matching 5 bases. V lost 1 base and J 6 bases, leaving 14 bases between the germline ends. Per the germline V gene, CDR1 is MGHRA and CDR2 is YSYEKL. The CDR3 runs to 15 residues. The CDR3 is CASSQAGQKGDTQYF. The CDR3 DNA sequence: TGCGCCAGCAGCCAAGCGGGGCAGAAGGGGGATACGCAGTATTTT.

This clonotype was counted only a few times. This sequence joins TRBV12-3 or TRBV12-4 and TRBJ2-1, with D possibly being TRBD2 (5 bases). This CDR3 has 12 amino acids. Trimming shortened V by 6 bases and J by 9 bases, and 12 bases separated the two germline ends. The DNA of the CDR3 is TGTGCCAGCAGCCACCCCGCGGGTGAGCAGTTCTTC. Translation gives CASSHPAGEQFF.

This clonotype was found many times. The rearrangement uses TRBV29-1 and TRBJ2-5, with 9 bases fitting TRBD2. CDR3 length: 14 residues. Losses at the gene ends were 6 bases for V and 5 bases for J; bases not matched to a gene: 10. The V gene's germline CDR1 is SQVTM and CDR2 ANQGSEA. CDR3 sequence (DNA): TGCAGCGTAAGAAGGAGGCTAGCGGGGGAGACCCAGTACTTC. Translated: CSVRRRLAGETQYF.

This clonotype was counted only a few times. The chain combines TRBV29-1 with TRBJ2-3; D gene ambiguous. V lost 6 bases, J lost 1 base, and 14 bases lay in between. This CDR3 is built from 14 residues. The V gene's germline CDR1 is SQVTM and CDR2 ANQGSEA. CDR3 nucleotides: TGCAGCGTGACTGTCCTGTTGGGCACAGATACGCAGTATTTT. Its translation: CSVTVLLGTDTQYF.

The chain couples TRBV20-1 to TRBJ1-2; TRBD1 might be the D (5 bases). The germline gives CDR1 DFQATT, CDR2 SNEGSKA (reference sequence). The CDR3 covers 12 residues. CDR3 in amino acids: CSRDRLNYGYTF. CDR3 in DNA: TGCAGCCGCGACAGATTAAACTATGGCTACACCTTC.

This clonotype was picked up a small number of times. The rearrangement links TRBV4-2 to TRBJ2-3; 10 bases agree with TRBD2. Germline CDR1 reads LGHNA; CDR2 reads YNFKEQ. Trimming at V came to 3 bases and at J to 0 bases, leaving 3 bases not matched to a gene. This CDR3 is 16 amino acids long. The CDR3 sequence is CASSQGTSASTDTQYF. CDR3 nucleotides: TGTGCCAGCAGCCAGGGGACTAGCGCTAGCACAGATACGCAGTATTTT.

This clonotype was seen ten or more times. V is TRBV2 and J is TRBJ1-2; 8 nucleotides agree with TRBD1. The CDR3 is made up of 15 amino acids. Germline V gives CDR1 SNHLY, CDR2 FYNNEI. Germline trimming cut 6 bases from V and 2 bases from J; bases unmatched to any gene: 8. In DNA form, the CDR3 reads TGTGCCAGCAGGCCCCGGGACAGGAAGAACTATGGCTACACCTTC. It codes for CASRPRDRKNYGYTF.

This clonotype was seen a handful of times. In DNA form, the CDR3 reads TGTGCCAGCAGTGGTCTAGCGGGAGGGCCGCGGGAGACCCAGTACTTC. It yields the protein CASSGLAGGPRETQYF. The chain recombines TRBV2 with TRBJ2-5, with 12 nucleotides matching TRBD2. The CDR3 is 16 residues long. J was trimmed by 5 bases and V by 4 bases; bases with no gene match: 8. Germline V gene data show CDR1 as SNHLY and CDR2 as FYNNEI.

DNA of the CDR3: TGCAGTGCTAGGCCAAGGGGGTATATTGAAGCTTTCTTT. It translates to CSARPRGYIEAFF. The rearrangement links TRBV20-1 to TRBJ1-1; D might be TRBD1 (6 bases). The V end was cut by 3 bases, the J end by 7 bases, with 15 bases between. There are 13 residues in the CDR3. CDR1 is DFQATT and CDR2 is SNEGSKA in the germline V gene (reference sequence).

This clonotype was found a few times. The chain recombines TRBV29-1 with TRBJ1-1, with no clear D. Trimming took 5 bases from V and 5 from J, leaving 12 bases between them. There are 12 residues in the CDR3. Germline CDR1 SQVTM, CDR2 ANQGSEA. The CDR3 DNA is TGCAGCGTTAAGGACCAACTTACTGAAGCTTTCTTT. Residues: CSVKDQLTEAFF.

The chain recombines TRBV2 with TRBJ2-3; 9 bases fit TRBD2. Trimming at V came to 9 bases and at J to 6 bases, leaving 16 bases not matched to a gene. This CDR3 contains 16 residues. Germline V lookup: CDR1 SNHLY, CDR2 FYNNEI. The CDR3 nucleotides are TGTGCCAGTCACGAAGGGACTAGCCTGGAGAGGGATACGCAGTATTTT. As protein: CASHEGTSLERDTQYF.

The chain recombines TRBV6-1 with TRBJ2-2; TRBD2 matches at 11 bases. Germline loops: CDR1 MNHNS, CDR2 SASEGT. The CDR3 extends over 15 amino acids. Trimming took 6 bases from V and 6 from J; bases not matched to a gene: 6. The CDR3 nucleotides are TGTGCCAGCAGAGAGACTAGCGGGGTCCCCGGGGAGCTGTTTTTT. This encodes CASRETSGVPGELFF.

This clonotype showed up many times. The CDR3 region has the DNA TGTGCCCAGGACAGTAGGCTCGGAAATGAGCAGTTCTTC. It codes for CAQDSRLGNEQFF. V gene TRBV30 combines with J gene TRBJ2-1, with a weak D call TRBD1 (6 bases). With 8 bases removed from V and 7 bases from J, the gap between germline ends came to 18 bases. From germline, CDR1 is GTSNPN and CDR2 SVGIG (reference sequence). The CDR3 extends over 13 amino acids.

This clonotype was observed at least ten times. The J gene is TRBJ2-1, the V gene TRBV7-3; D perhaps matches TRBD1 (6 bases). CDR3 length equals 14 residues. V shed 5 bases and J shed 9 bases, with 17 bases lying between them. Germline V gene lookup returns CDR1 SGHTA and CDR2 FQGTGA. CDR3 bases: TGTGCCAGCAGCATGTCCGGGACCAGGGGTGAGCAGTTCTTC. It translates to CASSMSGTRGEQFF.

This clonotype has ten or more counts. The V gene is TRBV20-1, the J gene TRBJ2-5, with 12 bases aligning to TRBD2. CDR1 and CDR2 (germline): DFQATT, SNEGSKA (reference sequence). V trimming: 6 bases; J trimming: 4 bases; junction bases outside the gene matches: 6. The CDR3 extends over 14 amino acids. The CDR3, as DNA: TGCAGTGCACAGACTAGCGGGGGTCTAGAGACCCAGTACTTC. As protein: CSAQTSGGLETQYF.

This clonotype was seen at least ten times. V gene TRBV20-1 combines with J gene TRBJ2-3, with D unclear. The V gene lost 2 bases and the J gene lost 1 base, with 13 bases spanning the gap. Germline assignment: CDR1 DFQATT and CDR2 SNEGSKA (reference sequence). The CDR3 runs to 15 residues. The CDR3 DNA sequence: TGCAGTGCTAGACGGTCCAGCGTGGGCACAGATACGCAGTATTTT. Translating gives CSARRSSVGTDTQYF.

The gene calls are TRBV7-9 and TRBJ2-1; 10 positions agree with TRBD1. The CDR3 extends over 17 amino acids. V lost 3 bases to trimming and J lost 4 bases; unmatched junction nucleotides: 9. In germline, CDR1 is SEHNR, CDR2 FQNEAQ (reference sequence). CDR3 sequence (DNA): TGTGCCAGCAGCTTGGCCCCCGGGACAGGGGCGTACAATGAGCAGTTCTTC. It codes for CASSLAPGTGAYNEQFF.

There are a few counts of this clonotype. This chain uses TRBV7-2 with TRBJ2-5; D gene uncertain. From germline, CDR1 is SGHTA and CDR2 FQGNSA. The CDR3 is made up of 14 amino acids. Trimming pared 4 bases from V and 2 bases from J, leaving 11 bases between. In DNA form, the CDR3 reads TGTGCCAGCAGCTACCAGGAACTTCAAGAGACCCAGTACTTC. Translated, it gives CASSYQELQETQYF.

The table lists this clonotype with many counts. The V gene is TRBV29-1, the J gene TRBJ2-5; the match to TRBD1 covers 9 bases. The CDR3 is 14 residues long. The junction had 11 bases not matched to a gene; V was cut back by 6 bases and J by 6 bases. CDR1 and CDR2 (germline): SQVTM, ANQGSEA. CDR3 DNA: TGCAGCGTAGACACAGGGGGCGGTAAGCAGACCCAGTACTTC. Translated: CSVDTGGGKQTQYF.

This clonotype appeared many times. This rearrangement joins TRBV7-9 to TRBJ1-2; 10 bases line up with TRBD1. V lost 5 bases to trimming and J lost 7 bases; unmatched junction nucleotides: 7. This CDR3 contains 14 residues. The germline CDR1 and CDR2 sequences are SEHNR and FQNEAQ (reference sequence). As DNA, the CDR3 is TGTGCCAGCAGCGTCGGGACAGGGGACGGTGGCTACACCTTC. This codes for CASSVGTGDGGYTF.

This clonotype turned up a few times. This chain connects TRBV14 to TRBJ2-5; D not resolved. The V gene's germline CDR1 is SGHDN and CDR2 FVKESK. The ends were cut back, 0 bases at V and 7 bases at J, with 12 bases in the middle. This CDR3 has 14 residues. The CDR3 spells CASSQDLLYGTQYF. CDR3 DNA sequence: TGTGCCAGCAGCCAAGATCTTCTATACGGGACCCAGTACTTC.

This chain links TRBV11-2 with TRBJ2-4; 10 bases line up with TRBD1. Looked up from germline, CDR1 is SGHAT and CDR2 is FQNNGV. The J segment lost 8 bases and the V segment lost 6 bases, leaving 7 bases of the junction unmatched. The length of the CDR3 is 14 residues. The CDR3 bases are TGTGCCAGCAGGGAGGGACAGGGGATCTACATTCAGTACTTC. Protein product: CASREGQGIYIQYF.

The chain joins TRBV20-1 to TRBJ2-3, with TRBD2 identical over 11 bases. CDR1 and CDR2 (germline): DFQATT, SNEGSKA (reference sequence). CDR3 length: 16 amino acids. V shed 6 bases, J shed 4 bases, and the junction held 12 bases outside the gene matches. The CDR3 DNA reads as TGCAGTGCCCCGAGGACTAGCGGGCCGCGGGCAGATACGCAGTATTTT. This codes for CSAPRTSGPRADTQYF.

This clonotype came up a few times. The rearrangement links TRBV5-1 to TRBJ2-4; 7 nucleotides align to TRBD2. Germline CDR1 and CDR2: SGHRS and YFSETQ. The junction had 6 bases not matched to a gene; V was cut back by 0 bases and J by 0 bases. CDR3 size: 17 residues. The CDR3 nucleotides are TGCGCCAGCAGCTTGGGGGAGGGAACCATAGCCAAAAACATTCAGTACTTC. Protein sequence: CASSLGEGTIAKNIQYF. The full variable domain, its missing parts supplied by reference TRBV5-1 and TRBJ2-4, is KAGVTQTPRYLIKTRGQQVTLSCSPISGHRSVSWYQQTPGQGLQFLFEYFSETQRNKGNFPGRFSGRQFSNSRSEMNVSTLELGDSALYLCASSLGEGTIAKNIQYFGAGTRLSVL.